This is a list of T cell receptor beta chains from one sample in a study of cytomegalovirus exposure and HLA in healthy donors. Profiling relied on immunoSEQ multiplex PCR, and the TCRdb table lists in-frame clones only, not all of them. The sample consists of 120,000 or so clones, roughly 80% of them appearing once. Sequencing was carried out using PBMCs. The origin of the receptors is a woman aged 25 to 45 in good health and CMV-seronegative. The CDR3 runs from the conserved cysteine through the conserved F or W. Fields, in order: D gene, J gene, V gene, CDR3 protein. The D gene is left open where the match is weak.

d_call: NA; j_call: TRBJ1-1; v_call: TRBV6-1; cdr3_aa: CASRVNGPEAFF
d_call: NA; j_call: TRBJ1-6; v_call: TRBV30; cdr3_aa: CAWKGRAAISTPLHF
d_call: TRBD2; j_call: TRBJ2-1; v_call: TRBV5-1; cdr3_aa: CASSPGLAGTASYNEQFF
d_call: TRBD1; j_call: TRBJ1-1; v_call: TRBV7-2; cdr3_aa: CASSYRGLALGGMNTEAFF
d_call: TRBD2; j_call: TRBJ2-1; v_call: TRBV4-3; cdr3_aa: CASSQVTSGSYNEQFF
d_call: TRBD1; j_call: TRBJ1-1; v_call: TRBV7-9; cdr3_aa: CASRPGTGEKNTEAFF
d_call: TRBD2; j_call: TRBJ2-1; v_call: TRBV27; cdr3_aa: CASSSGTSGSVGEFF
d_call: TRBD1; j_call: TRBJ1-2; v_call: TRBV7-2; cdr3_aa: CASSSRDRVKGYTF
d_call: TRBD2; j_call: TRBJ2-1; v_call: TRBV7-3; cdr3_aa: CASSSTSGVEQFF
d_call: NA; j_call: TRBJ2-2; v_call: TRBV28; cdr3_aa: CASRRRTTNTGELFF
d_call: TRBD1; j_call: TRBJ2-3; v_call: TRBV6-1; cdr3_aa: CASRDRPHTDTQYF
d_call: TRBD2; j_call: TRBJ2-2; v_call: TRBV29-1; cdr3_aa: CSAMGLVEGTGELFF
d_call: NA; j_call: TRBJ1-2; v_call: TRBV5-6; cdr3_aa: CASRLASANYGYTF
d_call: TRBD1; j_call: TRBJ1-1; v_call: TRBV27; cdr3_aa: CASENRGNTEAFF
d_call: TRBD2; j_call: TRBJ2-3; v_call: TRBV4-1; cdr3_aa: CASSQAGLAGSDTQYF
d_call: NA; j_call: TRBJ1-1; v_call: TRBV4-1; cdr3_aa: CASSQGRQVGDTEAFF
d_call: TRBD1; j_call: TRBJ1-3; v_call: TRBV29-1; cdr3_aa: CSVSSGGISGNTIYF
d_call: NA; j_call: TRBJ1-4; v_call: TRBV30; cdr3_aa: CAWSPGGEKLFF
d_call: TRBD1; j_call: TRBJ2-3; v_call: TRBV5-1; cdr3_aa: CASSPTRTGGTDTQYF
d_call: TRBD1; j_call: TRBJ1-2; v_call: TRBV27; cdr3_aa: CASRDGTGVGYTF
d_call: NA; j_call: TRBJ2-7; v_call: TRBV30; cdr3_aa: CAWSVPRGEQYF
d_call: TRBD1; j_call: TRBJ1-2; v_call: TRBV6-5; cdr3_aa: CASSYSGQGGGYTF
d_call: TRBD1; j_call: TRBJ2-2; v_call: TRBV7-2; cdr3_aa: CASSSRDRGRANTGELFF
d_call: NA; j_call: TRBJ2-5; v_call: TRBV5-8; cdr3_aa: CASSLGGIRGETQYF
d_call: TRBD1; j_call: TRBJ1-2; v_call: TRBV6-5; cdr3_aa: CASSQLTGGSFSYTF
d_call: NA; j_call: TRBJ1-4; v_call: TRBV6-5; cdr3_aa: CASSARRGDEKLFF
d_call: NA; j_call: TRBJ2-2; v_call: TRBV6-4; cdr3_aa: CASSISSTYTGELFF
d_call: TRBD1; j_call: TRBJ1-5; v_call: TRBV7-2; cdr3_aa: CASSPTGGPQPQHF
d_call: NA; j_call: TRBJ2-7; v_call: TRBV20-1; cdr3_aa: CSAYSGYEQYF
d_call: NA; j_call: TRBJ2-1; v_call: TRBV7-2; cdr3_aa: CASSVPGGRGFIEQFF
d_call: NA; j_call: TRBJ1-1; v_call: TRBV20-1; cdr3_aa: CSARDARGTFF
d_call: TRBD2; j_call: TRBJ2-7; v_call: TRBV5-4; cdr3_aa: CASSLGSSSGRYGEQYF
d_call: TRBD2; j_call: TRBJ2-2; v_call: TRBV4-3; cdr3_aa: CASSGGVTANTGELFF
d_call: NA; j_call: TRBJ1-3; v_call: TRBV7-2; cdr3_aa: CASSLGRGGSGNTIYF
d_call: NA; j_call: TRBJ2-3; v_call: TRBV5-1; cdr3_aa: CASSLGDRGGNTDTQYF
d_call: NA; j_call: TRBJ1-5; v_call: TRBV4-1; cdr3_aa: CASSHMTEGNQPQHF
d_call: NA; j_call: TRBJ2-5; v_call: TRBV28; cdr3_aa: CASSLAQDSMYQETQYF
d_call: NA; j_call: TRBJ2-1; v_call: TRBV4-1; cdr3_aa: CASSLLPQDNEQFF
d_call: TRBD1; j_call: TRBJ1-1; v_call: TRBV9; cdr3_aa: CASSLGTAMNTEAFF
d_call: NA; j_call: TRBJ1-1; v_call: TRBV2; cdr3_aa: CASSSTGSNTEAFF
d_call: NA; j_call: TRBJ2-5; v_call: TRBV18; cdr3_aa: CASSPSEPKRTQYF
d_call: NA; j_call: TRBJ1-2; v_call: TRBV27; cdr3_aa: CASRASGGYYGYTF
d_call: NA; j_call: TRBJ1-2; v_call: TRBV11-1; cdr3_aa: CASSLGPQIYGYTF
d_call: NA; j_call: TRBJ2-2; v_call: TRBV7-2; cdr3_aa: CASSPPTGANTGELFF